The TCR beta chain under discussion was sequenced for a study of long-term antiretroviral therapy in people with HIV. Sequencing used immunoSEQ v3.0 at survey level. It was about 35,000-55,000 T-cell genomes per sample that sequencing targeted. Method: immunoSEQ multiplex PCR; TCRdb's copy keeps in-frame clones and lacks some. The repertoire holds about 44,000 clones, with around 96% as singletons. CDR1 and CDR2 (germline): SGHVS, FQNEAQ. Trimming cost V 1 base and J 1 base; bases outside gene matches: 1. CDR3 size: 15 residues. The sequenced sample was unsorted PBMCs, obtained 3.7 years after starting antiretroviral therapy. The chain carries TRBV7-8 and TRBJ2-4; 7 bases fit TRBD1. This receptor was obtained from a woman between 45 and 60 years old with HIV. CDR3 amino acids: CASSLEQGAKNIQYF. CDR3 in DNA: TGTGCCAGCAGCTTAGAACAGGGGGCCAAAAACATTCAGTACTTC.